The 17 T cell receptor beta chains given below trace back to one sample, sequenced in a study of human T cells and chemical hapten exposure. MiXCR, applied by TCRdb to the RACE reads, yields one record per CDR3 protein. The sample contains over 100,000 distinct CDR3 sequences, approximately 9.5% of which appear only once. Time point reported: healthy volunteer bleed at 2 weeks. Total RNA extraction was carried out from unfractionated whole blood. The sequenced sample was whole blood. Source of these receptors: a male donor in good health. Some clones in this sample may be carry-over from other donors' samples.

This clonotype was observed many times. V is TRBV29-1 and J is TRBJ2-1, with D maybe TRBD1 (6 bases). Germline V gives CDR1 SQVTM, CDR2 ANQGSEA. The CDR3 contains 13 residues. Between the trimmed V and J ends, which lost 7 bases and 5 bases, there was a span of 15 bases. CDR3 sequence reads: CSGSGTSDNEQFF. In nucleotides, the CDR3 is TGCAGCGGCTCCGGGACATCAGACAATGAGCAGTTCTTC.

This clonotype was detected only a few times. The chain is built from TRBV30 and TRBJ2-5; D may be TRBD1 or TRBD2 (6 bases each). CDR1 and CDR2 from the germline V gene are GTSNPN and SVGIG (reference sequence). V shed 2 bases and J shed 5 bases, with 18 bases lying between them. There are 15 residues in the CDR3. For the CDR3, the DNA is TGTGCCTGGAGTCCCCCGACTAGAGGGGGGGAGACCCAGTACTTC. Residues: CAWSPPTRGGETQYF.

Note on this clonotype: One end of the junction is discordant with germline, which a read error may explain. The V gene is TRBV27, the J gene TRBJ2-1, with 8 bases lining up with TRBD2. Germline V gene lookup returns CDR1 MNHEY and CDR2 SMNVEV (reference sequence). The CDR3 loop spans 16 amino acids. The DNA of the CDR3 is TGTGTCAGCAGTCCCCCGGAAGCGGGAGCTTGGAATGAGCAGTTCTTC. It translates to CVSSPPEAGAWNEQFF.

This chain uses TRBV5-1 with TRBJ1-1; D ambiguous. V was shortened by 2 bases and J by 1 base, with 9 bases between the two germline ends. The CDR3 runs 14 residues. Germline lookup yields CDR1 SGHRS and CDR2 YFSETQ. CDR3 amino acids: CASSFGDSNTEAFF. The CDR3 DNA reads as TGCGCCAGCAGCTTTGGGGATTCGAACACTGAAGCTTTCTTT. Combining the CDR3 with reference TRBV5-1 and TRBJ1-1 gives the whole variable domain KAGVTQTPRYLIKTRGQQVTLSCSPISGHRSVSWYQQTPGQGLQFLFEYFSETQRNKGNFPGRFSGRQFSNSRSEMNVSTLELGDSALYLCASSFGDSNTEAFFGQGTRLTVV.

The chain links TRBV5-4 to TRBJ2-3, with 7 bases lining up with TRBD2. CDR3 size: 14 residues. CDR1 and CDR2 from the germline V gene are SGHNT and YYREEE (reference sequence). V was pared by 6 bases and J by 2 bases, with 6 bases of the junction left unmatched. The DNA of the CDR3 is TGTGCCAGCAAATCCGGGGGGACCACAGATACGCAGTATTTT. Its translation is CASKSGGTTDTQYF.

At least ten counts were recorded for this clonotype. The chain is built from TRBV6-2 or TRBV6-3 and TRBJ1-1; a possible D gene is TRBD1 (5 bases). CDR1 and CDR2 (germline): MNHEY, SVGEGT. V was cut by 0 bases and J by 5 bases, with 7 bases left in between. The CDR3 consists of 13 residues. CDR3 amino acids: CASSYSRGTEAFF. The CDR3 region has the DNA TGTGCCAGCAGTTACTCAAGGGGAACTGAAGCTTTCTTT.

The J gene is TRBJ2-3, the V gene TRBV9; no reliable D call. The CDR3 has 16 residues. Per germline, CDR1 SGDLS and CDR2 YYNGEE. V was shortened by 1 base and J by 3 bases, with 15 bases between the two germline ends. CDR3 nucleotides: TGTGCCAGCAGCGTAAGGTACAGAGAATTAACAGATACGCAGTATTTT. Amino acid sequence: CASSVRYRELTDTQYF.

The sample holds many counts of this clonotype. This chain connects TRBV7-2 to TRBJ1-6; 7 bases match TRBD1. Trimming at V came to 2 bases and at J to 8 bases, leaving 9 bases not matched to a gene. Looked up from germline, CDR1 is SGHTA and CDR2 is FQGNSA. The CDR3 consists of 16 residues. The chain's CDR3 is CASSLRDQGGYSPLHF. The CDR3 DNA is TGTGCCAGCAGCTTAAGGGACCAGGGGGGCTATTCACCCCTCCACTTT.

This chain connects TRBV4-2 to TRBJ1-6; no clear D gene. CDR1 and CDR2 (germline): LGHNA, YNFKEQ. V was clipped by 3 bases and J by 9 bases, with 18 bases between them. The CDR3 totals 16 residues. DNA of the CDR3: TGTGCCAGCAGCCAGTCCGGGAGGCGACAAGGTTCACCCCTCCACTTT. Amino acid sequence: CASSQSGRRQGSPLHF.

This clonotype was observed a handful of times. The chain carries TRBV5-5 and TRBJ2-7, with D maybe TRBD2 (5 bases). The CDR3 runs 15 residues. Germline assignment: CDR1 SGHKS and CDR2 YYEKEE (reference sequence). V shed 4 bases and J shed 0 bases, with 14 bases lying between them. CDR3 residues: CASSTPDFSSYEQYF. For the CDR3, the DNA is TGTGCCAGCAGCACCCCGGACTTCTCCTCCTACGAGCAGTACTTC.

J is TRBJ2-7 and V is TRBV7-9; 7 bases map to TRBD1. There are 14 residues in the CDR3. The germline V gene encodes CDR1 SEHNR and CDR2 FQNEAQ (reference sequence). The trim removed 3 bases at V and 0 bases at J, leaving 2 bases unmatched. This CDR3 is CASSFTGDSYEQYF. CDR3 in DNA: TGTGCCAGCAGCTTCACAGGGGACTCCTACGAGCAGTACTTC.

The V gene is TRBV6-5, the J gene TRBJ1-1; maybe TRBD1 (5 bases). V was pared by 8 bases and J by 8 bases, with 12 bases between. Germline loops: CDR1 MNHEY, CDR2 SVGAGI. This CDR3 is 11 amino acids long. The DNA for the CDR3 is TGTGCCAGCCATAGGGGTTCCGAAGCTTTCTTT. Translation gives CASHRGSEAFF.

As to this clonotype: One end of the junction is discordant with germline, which a read error may explain. The J gene is TRBJ2-1, the V gene TRBV10-1; the match to TRBD1 covers 11 bases. Germline loops: CDR1 WNHNN, CDR2 SYGVQD (reference sequence). This CDR3 spans 16 amino acids. The CDR3 coding sequence is TGCGCCAGCAGTGAGCGGACAGGGGGCATCGTCAATGAGCGGTTCTTC. As protein: CASSERTGGIVNERFF.

This clonotype has a handful of counts. This chain links TRBV12-3 or TRBV12-4 with TRBJ1-5; D ambiguous. V was clipped by 4 bases and J by 2 bases, with 6 bases between them. The CDR3 sequence is 13 residues long. CDR3 sequence: CASSSQGNQPQHF. CDR3 bases: TGTGCCAGCAGTTCCCAGGGCAATCAGCCCCAGCATTTT.

The chain combines TRBV5-4 with TRBJ2-5; 7 positions agree with TRBD1. Germline V gene data show CDR1 as SGHNT and CDR2 as YYREEE (reference sequence). The CDR3 spans 16 residues. V gave up 5 bases and J gave up 5 bases; unmatched junction bases: 15. The CDR3: CASSPSSTGVMETQYF. DNA for the CDR3: TGTGCCAGCAGTCCCTCTTCTACAGGGGTAATGGAGACCCAGTACTTC.

V is TRBV5-1 and J is TRBJ1-5; D uncertain. The germline gives CDR1 SGHRS, CDR2 YFSETQ. Between the trimmed V and J ends, which lost 0 bases and 4 bases, there was a span of 14 bases. There are 16 residues in the CDR3. CDR3 nucleotide sequence: TGCGCCAGCAGCTTGGAGCCGGGAGGGCAAAATCAGCCCCAGCATTTT. It is translated as CASSLEPGGQNQPQHF.

This sequence joins TRBV7-9 and TRBJ2-3; D unresolved. V lost 7 bases, J lost 6 bases, and 20 bases lay in between. This CDR3 contains 15 residues. In germline, CDR1 is SEHNR, CDR2 FQNEAQ (reference sequence). The CDR3 sequence is CASTTSGTELDTQYF. For the CDR3, the DNA is TGTGCCAGCACAACCTCCGGAACGGAACTCGATACGCAGTATTTT.